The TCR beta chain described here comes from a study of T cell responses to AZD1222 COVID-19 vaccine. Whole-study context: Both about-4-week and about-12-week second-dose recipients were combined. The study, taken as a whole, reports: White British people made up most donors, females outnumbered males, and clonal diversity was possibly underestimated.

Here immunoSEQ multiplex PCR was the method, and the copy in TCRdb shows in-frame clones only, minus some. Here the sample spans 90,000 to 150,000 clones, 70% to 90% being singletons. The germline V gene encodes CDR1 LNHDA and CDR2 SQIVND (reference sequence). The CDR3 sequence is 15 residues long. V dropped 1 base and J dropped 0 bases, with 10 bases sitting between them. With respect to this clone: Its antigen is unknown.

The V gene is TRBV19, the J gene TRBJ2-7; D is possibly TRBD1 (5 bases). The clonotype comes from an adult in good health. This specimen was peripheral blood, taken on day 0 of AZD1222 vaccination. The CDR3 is CASSIVQGYSYEQYF. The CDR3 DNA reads TGTGCCAGTAGTATAGTCCAGGGCTACTCCTACGAGCAGTACTTC. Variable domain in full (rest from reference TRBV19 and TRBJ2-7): DGGITQSPKYLFRKEGQNVTLSCEQNLNHDAMYWYRQDPGQGLRLIYYSQIVNDFQKGDIAEGYSVSREKKESFPLTVTSAQKNPTAFYLCASSIVQGYSYEQYFGPGTRLTVT.